This T cell receptor beta chain was identified in a study of blood T cell repertoires in COVID-19. Study context: Donors in the United States, Italy and Spain gave samples during acute or convalescent COVID-19. PBMCs, B-cell-depleted T cells, or T cells provided the cDNA or gDNA that made up the material.

Trimming removed 1 base at V and 0 bases at J, with 11 bases between. CDR3 length: 15 amino acids. CDR1 and CDR2 (germline): GTSNPN, SVGIG (reference sequence). Sequencing was performed with immunoSEQ multiplex PCR; in TCRdb, only in-frame clones are kept and a portion is missing. The data hold thousands of clones, with approximately 80% observed a single time. J is TRBJ2-3 and V is TRBV30, with a tentative D call TRBD1 (6 bases). This clonotype was sampled from a human donor in a cohort sampled during active COVID-19. The sequenced sample consisted of peripheral blood. The CDR3 loop reads CAWSATGSSTDTQYF. The CDR3 DNA reads as TGTGCCTGGAGTGCTACAGGGTCTAGCACAGATACGCAGTATTTT.